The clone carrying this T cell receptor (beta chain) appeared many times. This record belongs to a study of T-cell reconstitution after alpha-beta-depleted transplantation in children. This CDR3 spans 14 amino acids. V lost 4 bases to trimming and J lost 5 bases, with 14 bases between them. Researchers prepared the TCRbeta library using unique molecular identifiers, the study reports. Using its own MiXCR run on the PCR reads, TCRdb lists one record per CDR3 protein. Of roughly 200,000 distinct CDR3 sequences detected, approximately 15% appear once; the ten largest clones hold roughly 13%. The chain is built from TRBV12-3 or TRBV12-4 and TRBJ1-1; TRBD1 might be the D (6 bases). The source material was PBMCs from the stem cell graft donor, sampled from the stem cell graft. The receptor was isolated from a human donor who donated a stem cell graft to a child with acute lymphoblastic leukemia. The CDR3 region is CASSSNRARTEAFF. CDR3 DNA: TGTGCCAGCAGTTCAAACAGGGCGAGGACTGAAGCTTTCTTT.